This TCR beta chain was sequenced during a study of blood T cell repertoires in COVID-19. As for the study in general: Collection of acute and convalescent COVID-19 samples took place in the United States, Italy and Spain.

The germline V gene encodes CDR1 LGHDT and CDR2 YNNKEL (reference sequence). V was clipped by 4 bases and J by 6 bases; unmatched bases: 8. The CDR3 length is 14 residues. Seattle patient enrollment occurred during active infection, with longitudinal follow-up thereafter. Data came from immunoSEQ multiplex PCR; TCRdb stores just in-frame clones and leaves some out. Of approximately 150,000 clones in the sample, more than 65% were seen once. The sequence was obtained from a woman in her sixties with COVID-19, enrolled during active disease. V is TRBV3-1 (or the pseudogene TRBV3-2) and J is TRBJ1-2; 7 bases agree with TRBD1. The source material was peripheral blood. The CDR3 loop is CASSLIQGKHGYTF. DNA for the CDR3: TGTGCCAGCAGCCTTATACAGGGGAAGCATGGCTACACCTTC.